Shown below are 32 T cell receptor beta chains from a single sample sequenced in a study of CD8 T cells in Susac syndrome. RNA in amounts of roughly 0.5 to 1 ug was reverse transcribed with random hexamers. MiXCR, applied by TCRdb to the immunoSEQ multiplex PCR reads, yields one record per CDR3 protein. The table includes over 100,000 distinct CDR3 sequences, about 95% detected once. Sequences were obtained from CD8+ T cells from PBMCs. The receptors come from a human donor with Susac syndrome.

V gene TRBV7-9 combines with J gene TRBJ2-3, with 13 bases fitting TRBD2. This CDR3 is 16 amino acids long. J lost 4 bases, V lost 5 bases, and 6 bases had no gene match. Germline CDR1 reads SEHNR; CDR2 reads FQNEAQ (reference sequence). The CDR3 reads CASSLTSGGAPDTQYF. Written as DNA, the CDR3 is TGTGCCAGCAGCCTCACTAGCGGGGGGGCCCCAGATACGCAGTATTTT. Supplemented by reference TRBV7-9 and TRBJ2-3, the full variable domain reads DTGVSQNPRHKITKRGQNVTFRCDPISEHNRLYWYRQTLGQGPEFLTYFQNEAQLEKSRLLSDRFSAERPKGSFSTLEIQRTEQGDSAMYLCASSLTSGGAPDTQYFGPGTRLTVL.

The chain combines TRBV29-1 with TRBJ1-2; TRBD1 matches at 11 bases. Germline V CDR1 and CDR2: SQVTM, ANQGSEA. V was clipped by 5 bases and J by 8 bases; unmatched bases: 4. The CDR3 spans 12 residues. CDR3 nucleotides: TGCAGCGTTCGGACAGGGGGCGGCGGCTACACCTTC. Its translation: CSVRTGGGGYTF.

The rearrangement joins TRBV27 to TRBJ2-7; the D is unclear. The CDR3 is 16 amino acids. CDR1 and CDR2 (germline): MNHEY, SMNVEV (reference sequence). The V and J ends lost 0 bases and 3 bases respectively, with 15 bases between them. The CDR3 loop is CASSLSASRDLYEQYF. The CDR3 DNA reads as TGTGCCAGCAGTTTATCGGCCAGTAGGGATCTCTACGAGCAGTACTTC.

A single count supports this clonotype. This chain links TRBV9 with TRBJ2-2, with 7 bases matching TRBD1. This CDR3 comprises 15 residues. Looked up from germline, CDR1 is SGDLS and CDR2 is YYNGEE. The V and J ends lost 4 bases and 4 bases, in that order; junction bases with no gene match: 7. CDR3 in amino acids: CASSPDTGATGELFF. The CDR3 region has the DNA TGTGCCAGCAGCCCCGACACAGGGGCCACCGGGGAGCTGTTTTTT. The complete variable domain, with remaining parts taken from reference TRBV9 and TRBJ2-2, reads DSGVTQTPKHLITATGQRVTLRCSPRSGDLSVYWYQQSLDQGLQFLIQYYNGEERAKGNILERFSAQQFPDLHSELNLSSLELGDSALYFCASSPDTGATGELFFGEGSRLTVL.

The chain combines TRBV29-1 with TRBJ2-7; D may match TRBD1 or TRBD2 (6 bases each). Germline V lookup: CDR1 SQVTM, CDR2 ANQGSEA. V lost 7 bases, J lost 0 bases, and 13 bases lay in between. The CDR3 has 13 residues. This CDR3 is CSATGGFSYEQYF. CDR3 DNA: TGCAGCGCAACCGGGGGCTTCTCCTACGAGCAGTACTTC.

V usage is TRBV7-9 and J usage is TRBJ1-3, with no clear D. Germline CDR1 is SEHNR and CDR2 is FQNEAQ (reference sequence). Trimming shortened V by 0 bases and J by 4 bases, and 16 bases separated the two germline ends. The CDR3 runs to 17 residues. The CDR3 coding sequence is TGTGCCAGCAGCTTAGCGGTCCCAGGCCTAGGAGGAAACACCATATATTTT. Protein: CASSLAVPGLGGNTIYF.

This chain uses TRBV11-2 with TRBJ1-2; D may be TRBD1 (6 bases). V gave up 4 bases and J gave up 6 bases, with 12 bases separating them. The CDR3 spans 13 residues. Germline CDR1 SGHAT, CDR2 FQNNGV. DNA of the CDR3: TGTGCCAGCAGCTCAGGCACAGGGAATGGCTACACCTTC. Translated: CASSSGTGNGYTF.

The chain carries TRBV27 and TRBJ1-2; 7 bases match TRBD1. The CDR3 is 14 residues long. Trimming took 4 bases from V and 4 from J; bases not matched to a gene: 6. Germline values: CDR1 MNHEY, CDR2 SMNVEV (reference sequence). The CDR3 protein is CASSSGQAFYGYTF. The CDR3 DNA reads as TGTGCCAGCAGTTCCGGACAGGCCTTCTATGGCTACACCTTC.

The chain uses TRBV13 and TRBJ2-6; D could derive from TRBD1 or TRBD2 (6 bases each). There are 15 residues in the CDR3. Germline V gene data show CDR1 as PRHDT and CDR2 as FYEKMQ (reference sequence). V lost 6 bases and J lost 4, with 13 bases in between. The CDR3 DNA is TGTGCCAGCAGGGGGGGCACCGAGGGGGCCAACGTCCTGACTTTC. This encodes CASRGGTEGANVLTF.

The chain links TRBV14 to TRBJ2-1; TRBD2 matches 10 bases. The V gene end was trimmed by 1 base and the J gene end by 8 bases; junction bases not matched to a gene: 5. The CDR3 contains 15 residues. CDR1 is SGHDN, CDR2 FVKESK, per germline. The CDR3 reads CASSQGSGGPHEQFF. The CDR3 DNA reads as TGTGCCAGCAGCCAAGGTAGCGGGGGGCCTCATGAGCAGTTCTTC. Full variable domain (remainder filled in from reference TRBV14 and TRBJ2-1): EAGVTQFPSHSVIEKGQTVTLRCDPISGHDNLYWYRRVMGKEIKFLLHFVKESKQDESGMPNNRFLAERTGGTYSTLKVQPAELEDSGVYFCASSQGSGGPHEQFFGPGTRLTVL.

In nucleotides, the CDR3 is TGTGCCAGCAGCTTAGGGGCAGGGAATACCCGCTATGGCTACACCTTC. This codes for CASSLGAGNTRYGYTF. V usage is TRBV13 and J usage is TRBJ1-2; D is perhaps TRBD1 (5 bases). V lost 0 bases and J 4 bases, leaving 15 bases between the germline ends. The germline V gene has CDR1 PRHDT and CDR2 FYEKMQ (reference sequence). The CDR3 totals 16 residues.

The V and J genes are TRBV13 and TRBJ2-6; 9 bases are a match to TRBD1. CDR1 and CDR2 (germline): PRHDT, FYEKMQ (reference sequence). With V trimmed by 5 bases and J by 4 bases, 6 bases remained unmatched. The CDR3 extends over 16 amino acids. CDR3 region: CASSEQGAVGANVLTF. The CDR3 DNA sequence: TGTGCCAGCAGCGAACAGGGGGCGGTGGGGGCCAACGTCCTGACTTTC.

The DNA for the CDR3 is TGTGCCATCAGTAACCGGGACCCCGGTCACTATGGCTACACCTTC. Its protein is CAISNRDPGHYGYTF. V and J are TRBV10-3 and TRBJ1-2, with a possible D match to TRBD1 (5 bases). V lost 5 bases to trimming and J lost 3 bases, with 16 bases between them. CDR3 length: 15 residues. CDR1 is ENHRY and CDR2 is SYGVKD in the germline V gene.

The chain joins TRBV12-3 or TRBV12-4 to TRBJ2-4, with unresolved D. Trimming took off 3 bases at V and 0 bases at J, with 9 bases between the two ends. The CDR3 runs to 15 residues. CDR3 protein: CASSLGSLAKNIQYF. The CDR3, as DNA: TGTGCCAGCAGTTTGGGCAGCTTAGCCAAAAACATTCAGTACTTC.

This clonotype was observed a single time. In nucleotides, the CDR3 is TGTGCCAGCAGCTTAAGCCCTGGGACTCCCTACGAGCAGTACTTC. Amino acids: CASSLSPGTPYEQYF. The chain links TRBV7-2 to TRBJ2-7; tentatively, D is TRBD2 (6 bases). V dropped 2 bases and J dropped 2 bases, with 13 bases sitting between them. Germline lookup yields CDR1 SGHTA and CDR2 FQGNSA. There are 15 residues in the CDR3.

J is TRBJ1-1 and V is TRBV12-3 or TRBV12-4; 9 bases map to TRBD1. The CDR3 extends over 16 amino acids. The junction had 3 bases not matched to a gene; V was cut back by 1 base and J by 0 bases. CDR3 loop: CASSLDRGRMNTEAFF. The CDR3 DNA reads TGTGCCAGCAGTTTAGACAGGGGGCGAATGAACACTGAAGCTTTCTTT.

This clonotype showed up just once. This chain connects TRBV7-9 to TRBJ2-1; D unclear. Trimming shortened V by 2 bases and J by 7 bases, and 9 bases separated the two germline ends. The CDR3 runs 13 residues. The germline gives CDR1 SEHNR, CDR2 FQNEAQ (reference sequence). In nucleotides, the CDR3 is TGTGCCAGCAGCTTAAGTTTCGGTAATGAGCAGTTCTTC. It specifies CASSLSFGNEQFF.

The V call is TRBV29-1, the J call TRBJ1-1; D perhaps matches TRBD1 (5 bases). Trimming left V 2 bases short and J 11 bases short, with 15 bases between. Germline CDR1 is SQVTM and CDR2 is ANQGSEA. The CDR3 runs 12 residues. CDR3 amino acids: CSVETRGTGAFF. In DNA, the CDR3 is TGCAGCGTTGAAACTCGAGGGACTGGTGCTTTCTTT.

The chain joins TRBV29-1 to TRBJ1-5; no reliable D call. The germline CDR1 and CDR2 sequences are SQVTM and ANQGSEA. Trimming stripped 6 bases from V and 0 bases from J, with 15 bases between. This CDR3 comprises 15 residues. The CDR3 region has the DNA TGCAGCGTCGTGATGTCGGGGAATAGCAATCAGCCCCAGCATTTT. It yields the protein CSVVMSGNSNQPQHF.

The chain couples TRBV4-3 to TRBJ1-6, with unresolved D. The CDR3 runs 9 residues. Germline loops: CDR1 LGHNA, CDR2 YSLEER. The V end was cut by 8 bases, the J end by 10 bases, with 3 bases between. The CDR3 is CASPSPLHF. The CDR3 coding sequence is TGCGCCAGCCCCTCACCCCTCCACTTT.

The CDR3 loop is CASGGGEQFF. CDR3 bases: TGTGCCAGCGGCGGCGGTGAGCAGTTCTTC. V gene TRBV7-9 combines with J gene TRBJ2-1; D is unclear. The CDR3 loop spans 10 amino acids. V was trimmed by 8 bases and J by 9 bases, leaving 8 bases between them. The germline gives CDR1 SEHNR, CDR2 FQNEAQ (reference sequence).

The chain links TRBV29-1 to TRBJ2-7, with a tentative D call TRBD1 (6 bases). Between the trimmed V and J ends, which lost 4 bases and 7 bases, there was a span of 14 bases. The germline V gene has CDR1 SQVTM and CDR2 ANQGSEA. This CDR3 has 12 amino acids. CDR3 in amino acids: CSVVQGTGEQYF. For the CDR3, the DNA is TGCAGCGTTGTTCAGGGGACGGGGGAGCAGTACTTC.

CDR3 loop: CASSDGTDNEQFF. The CDR3 DNA sequence: TGTGCCAGCAGTGATGGTACTGACAATGAGCAGTTCTTC. The V call is TRBV2, the J call TRBJ2-1; D remains ambiguous. Germline V gene data show CDR1 as SNHLY and CDR2 as FYNNEI. V gave up 3 bases and J gave up 5 bases, with 8 bases separating them. The CDR3 sequence is 13 residues long.

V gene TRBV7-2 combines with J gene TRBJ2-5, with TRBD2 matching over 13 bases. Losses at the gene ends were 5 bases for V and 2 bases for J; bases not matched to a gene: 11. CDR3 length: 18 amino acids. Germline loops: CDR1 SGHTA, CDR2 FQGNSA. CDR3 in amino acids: CASSQAGTSGEVQETQYF. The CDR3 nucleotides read TGTGCCAGCAGCCAAGCCGGGACTAGCGGGGAGGTACAAGAGACCCAGTACTTC.

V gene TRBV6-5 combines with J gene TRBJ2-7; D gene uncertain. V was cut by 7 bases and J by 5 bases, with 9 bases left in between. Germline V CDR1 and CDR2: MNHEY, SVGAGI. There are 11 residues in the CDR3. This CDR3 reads CASNLGNEQYF. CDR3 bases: TGTGCCAGCAATCTGGGGAACGAGCAGTACTTC.

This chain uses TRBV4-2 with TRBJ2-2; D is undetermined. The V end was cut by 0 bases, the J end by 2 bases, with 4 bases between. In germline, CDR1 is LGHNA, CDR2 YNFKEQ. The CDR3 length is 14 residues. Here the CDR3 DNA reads TGTGCCAGCAGCCAAGAAGGCAACACCGGGGAGCTGTTTTTT. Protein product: CASSQEGNTGELFF.

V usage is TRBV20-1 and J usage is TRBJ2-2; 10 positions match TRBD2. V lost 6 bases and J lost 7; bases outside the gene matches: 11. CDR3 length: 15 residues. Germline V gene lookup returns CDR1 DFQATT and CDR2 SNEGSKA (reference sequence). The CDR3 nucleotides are TGCAGTGCCTGGACTAGCGGACATGGCGTCGGGGAGCTGTTTTTT. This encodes CSAWTSGHGVGELFF.

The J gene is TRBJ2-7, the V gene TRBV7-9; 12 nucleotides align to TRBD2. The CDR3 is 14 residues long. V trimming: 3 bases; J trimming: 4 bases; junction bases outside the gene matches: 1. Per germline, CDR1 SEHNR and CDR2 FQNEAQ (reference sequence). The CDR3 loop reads CASSFGTSGYEQYF. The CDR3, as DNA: TGTGCCAGCAGCTTCGGGACTAGCGGGTACGAGCAGTACTTC.

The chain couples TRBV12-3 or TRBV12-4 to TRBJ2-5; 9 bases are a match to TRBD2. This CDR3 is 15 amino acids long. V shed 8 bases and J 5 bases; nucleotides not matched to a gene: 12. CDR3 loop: CASGLAGSLKETQYF. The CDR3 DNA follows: TGTGCCAGCGGGCTAGCGGGGTCTCTGAAGGAGACCCAGTACTTC.

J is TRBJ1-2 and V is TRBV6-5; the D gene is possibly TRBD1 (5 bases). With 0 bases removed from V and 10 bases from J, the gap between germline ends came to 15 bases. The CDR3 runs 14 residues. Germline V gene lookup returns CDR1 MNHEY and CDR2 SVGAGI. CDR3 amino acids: CASSYSIEGNDYTF. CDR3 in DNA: TGTGCCAGCAGTTACTCGATCGAGGGGAACGACTACACCTTC.

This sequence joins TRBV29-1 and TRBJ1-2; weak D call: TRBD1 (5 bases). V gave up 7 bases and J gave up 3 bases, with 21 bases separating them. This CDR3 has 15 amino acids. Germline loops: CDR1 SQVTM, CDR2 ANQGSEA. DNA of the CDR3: TGCAGCGCCCCGACATTGGGGGGAGAGGACTATGGCTACACCTTC. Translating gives CSAPTLGGEDYGYTF.

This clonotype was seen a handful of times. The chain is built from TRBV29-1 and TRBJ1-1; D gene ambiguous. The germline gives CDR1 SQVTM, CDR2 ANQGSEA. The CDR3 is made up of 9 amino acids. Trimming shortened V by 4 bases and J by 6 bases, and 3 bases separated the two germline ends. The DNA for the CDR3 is TGCAGCGTTGGCGCTGAAGCTTTCTTT. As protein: CSVGAEAFF.